The table lists the clone carrying this T cell receptor (beta chain) with many counts. Its antigen is not known. This sample was taken from a study of T cells in Graves' hyperthyroidism and ophthalmopathy. Across the study: Peripheral blood was collected at initial diagnosis, before any treatment. Points from the study as a whole: Before onset, ophthalmopathy was predicted by the model a median 6.5 months earlier. A 13 V-J model separated ophthalmopathy from stable hyperthyroidism.

Patients showing uncontrolled infection, other autoimmune disease, pregnancy or lactation were ineligible. Amplified regions were TCR beta CDR3 sequences from RNA transcripts. With the HTBI primer set, the TCR CDR3 went through a first round of RT-PCR. TCRdb fed the multiplex PCR reads into MiXCR, producing one record per CDR3 protein. The top ten hold more than 10% of the sample, which has 250,000 to 300,000 distinct CDR3 sequences, more than 12% seen once. The V and J ends lost 0 bases and 2 bases respectively, with 14 bases between them. The CDR3 is 18 amino acids. In germline, CDR1 is MNHEY, CDR2 SVGAGI.

Input material: blood. This chain uses TRBV6-5 with TRBJ2-6; D not resolved. The sequence came from a middle-aged woman with Graves' hyperthyroidism that later progressed to Graves' ophthalmopathy. CDR3 nucleotides: TGTGCCAGCAGTTACTCGAACCCTATGGCGGCTGGGGCCAACGTCCTGACTTTC. As protein: CASSYSNPMAAGANVLTF.